The 28 T cell receptor beta chains in this list originate from one sample, sequenced in a study of cytotoxic CD8 clonotypes in ibrutinib-treated CLL. The method was immunoSEQ multiplex PCR; TCRdb's version includes in-frame clones alone and lacks a portion of them. The data contain 85,000 or so clones, 70% to 80% of them singletons. The material was PBMCs, obtained after 12 months of ibrutinib treatment. The receptors derive from a human donor with chronic lymphocytic leukemia.

This rearrangement joins TRBV28 to TRBJ2-2; D unresolved. The CDR3 consists of 12 residues. V was shortened by 2 bases and J by 6 bases, with 4 bases between the two germline ends. Germline CDR1 MDHEN, CDR2 SYDVKM. The CDR3 sequence: CASSLRPGELFF. CDR3 coding DNA: TGTGCCAGCAGTTTACGGCCCGGGGAGCTGTTTTTT. The whole variable domain, filled in from reference TRBV28 and TRBJ2-2, reads DVKVTQSSRYLVKRTGEKVFLECVQDMDHENMFWYRQDPGLGLRLIYFSYDVKMKEKGDIPEGYSVSREKKERFSLILESASTNQTSMYLCASSLRPGELFFGEGSRLTVL.

V and J are TRBV7-2 and TRBJ2-4; D unresolved. Germline V gene lookup returns CDR1 SGHTA and CDR2 FQGNSA. Trimming removed 1 base at V and 6 bases at J, with 7 bases between. This CDR3 has 13 amino acids. The CDR3 sequence is CASSLGQRNIQYF. The CDR3 DNA follows: TGTGCCAGCAGCTTAGGGCAGAGAAACATTCAGTACTTC.

The chain carries TRBV2 and TRBJ2-7; possibly TRBD1 or TRBD2 for D (5 bases each). Trimming removed 4 bases at V and 1 base at J, with 14 bases between. This CDR3 region has 15 residues. Germline V lookup: CDR1 SNHLY, CDR2 FYNNEI. The CDR3 loop reads CASSGPRGGSYEQYF. The CDR3 DNA follows: TGTGCCAGCAGTGGCCCACGTGGGGGATCCTACGAGCAGTACTTC.

V is TRBV9 and J is TRBJ2-2; D is ambiguous. The CDR3 is 16 residues long. Germline CDR1 reads SGDLS; CDR2 reads YYNGEE. V was cut by 5 bases and J by 3 bases, with 17 bases left in between. For the CDR3, the DNA is TGTGCCAGCAGAGCAACTGACACTCCTGACACCGGGGAGCTGTTTTTT. As protein: CASRATDTPDTGELFF.

The V gene is TRBV15, the J gene TRBJ2-5, with 8 bases that match TRBD2. V dropped 0 bases and J dropped 0; count of bases not matched to a gene: 3. Germline V gene sequence: CDR1 LNHNV, CDR2 YYDKDF (reference sequence). The CDR3 contains 16 residues. For the CDR3, the DNA is TGTGCCACCAGCAGAGAGGTACTAGCGGACCAAGAGACCCAGTACTTC. Translated, it gives CATSREVLADQETQYF.

This clone was observed a single time. This rearrangement joins TRBV5-1 to TRBJ1-2; unclear D gene. V lost 0 bases to trimming and J lost 4 bases, with 13 bases between them. Germline V gene sequence: CDR1 SGHRS, CDR2 YFSETQ. The CDR3 sequence is 15 residues long. CDR3 protein: CASSLAGEGGYGYTF. The CDR3 nucleotides read TGCGCCAGCAGCTTGGCCGGGGAGGGCGGCTATGGCTACACCTTC.

V is TRBV25-1 and J is TRBJ1-2; D is undetermined. Trimming removed 7 bases from V and 3 bases from J, with 12 bases in between. Germline V gene data show CDR1 as MGHDK and CDR2 as SYGVNS. This CDR3 has 13 residues. CDR3 loop: CASTGWADYGYTF. CDR3 DNA sequence: TGTGCCAGCACTGGTTGGGCAGACTATGGCTACACCTTC.

The chain links TRBV6-5 to TRBJ1-2, with 12 bases that match TRBD1. CDR1 is MNHEY and CDR2 is SVGAGI in the germline V gene. This CDR3 contains 15 residues. With 7 bases clipped from V and 4 bases from J, the junction kept 7 bases outside the gene matches. CDR3 nucleotides: TGTGCCAGCACCCTAGGGACAGGGGGCGGCTATGGCTACACCTTC. Protein sequence: CASTLGTGGGYGYTF.

The rearrangement links TRBV10-3 to TRBJ2-3, with no clear D. The CDR3 totals 14 residues. CDR1 and CDR2 (germline): ENHRY, SYGVKD. V dropped 6 bases and J dropped 1 base, with 11 bases sitting between them. This CDR3 reads CAISPRVGTDTQYF. The CDR3 DNA sequence: TGTGCCATCAGCCCCCGGGTGGGCACAGATACGCAGTATTTT.

This clone was recorded many times. The V gene is TRBV19, the J gene TRBJ2-6, with TRBD1 matching over 9 bases. The trim removed 10 bases at V and 0 bases at J, leaving 4 bases unmatched. The CDR3 spans 15 residues. Germline V CDR1 and CDR2: LNHDA, SQIVND (reference sequence). This CDR3 is CATGQGPSGANVLTF. Written as DNA, the CDR3 is TGTGCCACGGGACAGGGACCCTCTGGGGCCAACGTCCTGACTTTC.

This sequence joins TRBV10-3 and TRBJ2-3, with TRBD1 as a possible D gene (6 bases). V lost 0 bases, J lost 2 bases, and 12 bases lay in between. CDR1 is ENHRY, CDR2 SYGVKD, per germline. The CDR3 is 16 residues long. Here the CDR3 DNA reads TGTGCCATCAGTGAGTCTGGACAGCCCTACACAGATACGCAGTATTTT. Translated, it gives CAISESGQPYTDTQYF.

The V and J genes are TRBV19 and TRBJ1-5; the D gene is possibly TRBD1 (5 bases). The germline CDR1 and CDR2 sequences are LNHDA and SQIVND (reference sequence). V lost 4 bases, J lost 2 bases, and 9 bases lay in between. There are 14 residues in the CDR3. The DNA of the CDR3 is TGTGCCAGTAGTAGGACCAGGGGCAATCAGCCCCAGCATTTT. This codes for CASSRTRGNQPQHF. The variable domain in full, with the rest retrieved from reference TRBV19 and TRBJ1-5, is DGGITQSPKYLFRKEGQNVTLSCEQNLNHDAMYWYRQDPGQGLRLIYYSQIVNDFQKGDIAEGYSVSREKKESFPLTVTSAQKNPTAFYLCASSRTRGNQPQHFGDGTRLSIL.

The chain employs TRBV5-1 and TRBJ1-2, with D uncertain. With 4 bases removed from V and 7 bases from J, the gap between germline ends came to 17 bases. This CDR3 has 14 amino acids. CDR1 is SGHRS, CDR2 YFSETQ, per germline. This chain's CDR3 is CASSRTAGSGGYTF. The CDR3 bases are TGCGCCAGCAGCCGAACCGCGGGTAGCGGTGGCTACACCTTC.

The chain's CDR3 is CAISEGQGNQPQHF. The CDR3 DNA reads TGTGCCATCAGTGAAGGGCAGGGTAATCAGCCCCAGCATTTT. The V call is TRBV10-3, the J call TRBJ1-5, with a weak D call TRBD1 (5 bases). Trimming cost V 3 bases and J 4 bases, with 10 bases left between them. This CDR3 is built from 14 residues. Germline-derived CDR1 and CDR2 are ENHRY and SYGVKD.

This clone was observed a single time. This chain uses TRBV7-8 with TRBJ2-5; no clear D gene. Trimming took 1 base from V and 5 from J, leaving 11 bases between them. This CDR3 has 14 residues. The germline V gene has CDR1 SGHVS and CDR2 FQNEAQ. CDR3 amino acids: CASSLGWAGETQYF. DNA of the CDR3: TGTGCCAGCAGCTTAGGCTGGGCCGGGGAGACCCAGTACTTC.

The chain joins TRBV30 to TRBJ2-3; D ambiguous. Germline V gene lookup returns CDR1 GTSNPN and CDR2 SVGIG (reference sequence). The CDR3 sequence is 15 residues long. V lost 0 bases to trimming and J lost 4 bases, with 14 bases between them. CDR3 residues: CAWSVRWDPPDTQYF. In DNA form, the CDR3 reads TGTGCCTGGAGTGTACGGTGGGATCCCCCAGATACGCAGTATTTT.

The CDR3 nucleotides are TGTGCCAGCAGCTTGGGTTATGGGACAGCGAACACTGAAGCTTTCTTT. The encoded protein is CASSLGYGTANTEAFF. J is TRBJ1-1 and V is TRBV11-3, with 7 bases fitting TRBD1. J lost 1 base, V lost 3 bases, and 8 bases had no gene match. This CDR3 contains 16 residues. Germline CDR1 is SGHNT and CDR2 is YENEEA.

The chain recombines TRBV10-3 with TRBJ2-5; 11 nucleotides match TRBD1. The trim removed 9 bases at V and 5 bases at J, leaving 5 bases unmatched. The CDR3 is 13 amino acids. Germline-derived CDR1 and CDR2 are ENHRY and SYGVKD. As DNA, the CDR3 is TGTGCCATAGGGACAGGGGGTTCGGAGACCCAGTACTTC. It yields the protein CAIGTGGSETQYF.

V gene TRBV5-1 combines with J gene TRBJ2-1, with TRBD1 as a possible D gene (6 bases). V was shortened by 1 base and J by 0 bases, with 14 bases between the two germline ends. CDR1 SGHRS and CDR2 YFSETQ come from the germline V gene. This CDR3 has 17 residues. The CDR3 loop is CASSLIGAGASYNEQFF. In DNA form, the CDR3 reads TGCGCCAGCAGCTTGATTGGGGCAGGGGCCTCCTACAATGAGCAGTTCTTC.

This chain joins TRBV4-1 and TRBJ2-5; D not resolved. Deletions cut 9 bases from V and 4 bases from J, with 9 bases between. The CDR3 is made up of 11 amino acids. Germline V gene lookup returns CDR1 MGHRA and CDR2 YSYEKL. The CDR3 reads CARESRETQYF. In nucleotides, the CDR3 is TGCGCCAGGGAATCGCGAGAGACCCAGTACTTC.

The sample holds many counts of this clone. The rearrangement joins TRBV29-1 to TRBJ2-1; no firm D call. The CDR3 has 10 amino acids. The germline gives CDR1 SQVTM, CDR2 ANQGSEA. Trimming took 5 bases from V and 12 from J, leaving 11 bases between them. The CDR3 loop reads CSVSLAWQFF. CDR3 bases: TGCAGCGTTTCTCTCGCGTGGCAGTTCTTC.

The V and J genes are TRBV5-1 and TRBJ2-7, with D possibly matching TRBD2 (7 bases). With 4 bases removed from V and 4 bases from J, the gap between germline ends came to 15 bases. Germline V gene lookup returns CDR1 SGHRS and CDR2 YFSETQ. There are 14 residues in the CDR3. CDR3 sequence: CASSPLGGGYEQYF. In DNA form, the CDR3 reads TGCGCCAGCAGCCCCCTAGGGGGGGGATACGAGCAGTACTTC. Full variable domain (outside the CDR3, taken from reference TRBV5-1 and TRBJ2-7): KAGVTQTPRYLIKTRGQQVTLSCSPISGHRSVSWYQQTPGQGLQFLFEYFSETQRNKGNFPGRFSGRQFSNSRSEMNVSTLELGDSALYLCASSPLGGGYEQYFGPGTRLTVT.

This chain links TRBV18 with TRBJ1-5; 9 bases fit TRBD1. The CDR3 consists of 16 residues. V dropped 2 bases and J dropped 3; count of bases not matched to a gene: 5. Germline CDR1 is KGHSH and CDR2 is LQKENI. The CDR3 protein is CASSPTGTGNNQPQHF. In nucleotides, the CDR3 is TGTGCCAGCTCACCAACCGGGACAGGGAACAATCAGCCCCAGCATTTT.

This clone came up a few times. For the CDR3, the DNA is TGTGCCAGCACCCCACAGGGCTACAATGAGCAGTTCTTC. Its protein is CASTPQGYNEQFF. This chain links TRBV6-6 with TRBJ2-1; D is possibly TRBD1 (6 bases). Trimming removed 7 bases from V and 3 bases from J, with 10 bases in between. CDR1 and CDR2 from the germline V gene are MNHNY and SVGAGI (reference sequence). The CDR3 has 13 residues.

This clone was picked up many times. The chain joins TRBV27 to TRBJ1-4; D is perhaps TRBD1 (5 bases). V lost 6 bases, J lost 10 bases, and 24 bases lay in between. The germline V gene encodes CDR1 MNHEY and CDR2 SMNVEV (reference sequence). The CDR3 contains 16 residues. The DNA of the CDR3 is TGTGCCAGCAGCCGCCCCTCCTCTGGCGGGGGGGGAAAACTGTTTTTT. Translated, it gives CASSRPSSGGGGKLFF. The full variable domain, in which reference TRBV27 and TRBJ1-4 provide the parts outside the CDR3, is EAQVTQNPRYLITVTGKKLTVTCSQNMNHEYMSWYRQDPGLGLRQIYYSMNVEVTDKGDVPEGYKVSRKEKRNFPLILESPSPNQTSLYFCASSRPSSGGGGKLFFGSGTQLSVL.

V usage is TRBV7-3 and J usage is TRBJ2-1; 14 bases fit TRBD2. Losses at the gene ends were 3 bases for V and 13 bases for J; bases not matched to a gene: 2. The CDR3 length is 13 residues. Germline loops: CDR1 SGHTA, CDR2 FQGTGA. The CDR3 region is CASSLGLAGVQFF. In nucleotides, the CDR3 is TGTGCCAGCAGCTTGGGACTAGCGGGGGTCCAGTTCTTC.

A few counts support this clone. The chain carries TRBV27 and TRBJ2-6, with D maybe TRBD1 (5 bases). Germline CDR1 MNHEY, CDR2 SMNVEV (reference sequence). The CDR3 runs 15 residues. Trimming shortened V by 3 bases and J by 0 bases, and 6 bases separated the two germline ends. The chain's CDR3 is CASSFDSSGANVLTF. In DNA, the CDR3 is TGTGCCAGCAGTTTCGACAGCTCTGGGGCCAACGTCCTGACTTTC.

V is TRBV13 and J is TRBJ2-3; D is unresolved. The CDR3 has 12 residues. Germline V gives CDR1 PRHDT, CDR2 FYEKMQ (reference sequence). V lost 5 bases and J 9 bases, leaving 12 bases between the germline ends. CDR3: CASSQVGSTQYF. In DNA form, the CDR3 reads TGTGCCAGCAGCCAAGTGGGTTCAACGCAGTATTTT.